These 15 T cell receptor beta chains share one sample of origin, sequenced in a study of shared clonotypes between healthy human individuals. The assay was immunoSEQ multiplex PCR, and TCRdb's table has in-frame clones only and misses some. The repertoire has 450,000 or so clones, roughly 80% of them found once; the top ten carry 12%. Material for sequencing was PBMCs. The receptor set was obtained from a woman aged 40 to 50 in good health. Some clones in this sample may be carry-over from other donors' samples.

There are a few counts of this clone. The rearrangement links TRBV6-5 to TRBJ1-2; tentative D call: TRBD1 (5 bases). V was trimmed by 6 bases and J by 8 bases, leaving 19 bases between them. CDR3 length: 14 amino acids. The germline gives CDR1 MNHEY, CDR2 SVGAGI. The CDR3 sequence: CASSPTQGSRGYTF. CDR3 DNA sequence: TGTGCCAGCAGCCCTACCCAGGGTTCTCGGGGCTACACCTTC.

The chain employs TRBV6-5 and TRBJ1-1; D ambiguous. V lost 2 bases to trimming and J lost 1 base, with 5 bases between them. The CDR3 loop spans 13 amino acids. In germline, CDR1 is MNHEY, CDR2 SVGAGI. The CDR3 DNA reads TGTGCCAGCAGTTACAGACAGAACACTGAAGCTTTCTTT. Protein product: CASSYRQNTEAFF.

The genes are TRBV7-6 and TRBJ1-2; unclear D gene. The V gene lost 4 bases and the J gene lost 4 bases, with 10 bases spanning the gap. This CDR3 comprises 13 residues. Germline CDR1 and CDR2: SGHVS and FNYEAQ. Written as DNA, the CDR3 is TGTGCCAGCAGCTCCGGTCCTCGCTATGGCTACACCTTC. As protein: CASSSGPRYGYTF.

In DNA, the CDR3 is TGTGCCAGCAGCTTCACATACGTCGGGGGCTACAATGAGCAGTTCTTC. Its protein product is CASSFTYVGGYNEQFF. The genes are TRBV13 and TRBJ2-1; weak D call: TRBD2 (6 bases). From germline, CDR1 is PRHDT and CDR2 FYEKMQ (reference sequence). Trimming removed 3 bases from V and 3 bases from J, with 15 bases in between. The CDR3 length is 16 residues.

The chain combines TRBV19 with TRBJ1-5; D is unresolved. Trimming removed 3 bases from V and 0 bases from J, with 12 bases in between. From germline, CDR1 is LNHDA and CDR2 SQIVND (reference sequence). The CDR3 length is 16 residues. The CDR3 region has the DNA TGTGCCAGTAGTATCCCCCAGTGGATTAGCAATCAGCCCCAGCATTTT. Its protein product is CASSIPQWISNQPQHF.

This chain connects TRBV7-9 to TRBJ1-2, with D perhaps TRBD1 (6 bases). The CDR3 runs 13 residues. V lost 4 bases and J 8 bases, leaving 14 bases between the germline ends. The germline V gene has CDR1 SEHNR and CDR2 FQNEAQ (reference sequence). CDR3 in DNA: TGTGCCAGCAGCTCCTGGGGGGGCCAGGGCTACACCTTC. Translating it yields CASSSWGGQGYTF.

This clone was seen a handful of times. This chain uses TRBV21-1 with TRBJ1-2. TRBV21-1 is listed as a pseudogene. This CDR3 is 18 amino acids long. The CDR3 spells CASSKARTGSSGDYGYTF. CDR3 sequence (DNA): TGTGCCAGCAGCAAAGCGCGAACAGGATCCTCGGGAGACTATGGCTACACCTTC.

This chain connects TRBV29-1 to TRBJ2-5, with D possibly being TRBD2 (6 bases). The J call may be faulty, since TRBJ2-7 better matches the DNA end. Germline V gene sequence: CDR1 SQVTM, CDR2 ANQGSEA. This CDR3 is 11 amino acids long. CDR3 sequence: CSVDRGYEQYF. The CDR3 DNA reads TGCAGCGTTGACCGGGGGTACGAGCAGTACTTC.

The rearrangement joins TRBV28 to TRBJ2-1; TRBD1 aligns across 8 bases. V lost 5 bases, J lost 16 bases, and 10 bases stayed unmatched. Germline V gene data show CDR1 as MDHEN and CDR2 as SYDVKM. The CDR3 sequence is 12 residues long. In nucleotides, the CDR3 is TGTGCCAGCAGTCCCAGGGACAGGAGACCATTCTTC. This translates into CASSPRDRRPFF.

On this clone itself: Other DNA variants within this sample encode the same CDR3. V usage is TRBV28 and J usage is TRBJ2-7, with D possibly matching TRBD2 (5 bases). Between the trimmed V and J ends, which lost 3 bases and 7 bases, there was a span of 13 bases. Germline V gene lookup returns CDR1 MDHEN and CDR2 SYDVKM. The CDR3 extends over 13 amino acids. CDR3 sequence (DNA): TGTGCCAGCAGTTTGACTCAAACGGGGGAGCAGTACTTC. Amino acids: CASSLTQTGEQYF.

V is TRBV30 and J is TRBJ2-3; the D gene is possibly TRBD1 (6 bases). The germline V gene has CDR1 GTSNPN and CDR2 SVGIG (reference sequence). The CDR3 extends over 12 amino acids. The V end was cut by 5 bases, the J end by 5 bases, with 11 bases between. The CDR3 DNA reads as TGTGCCTGGTACACACAGGGAGATACGCAGTATTTT. This codes for CAWYTQGDTQYF.

This chain connects TRBV10-2 to TRBJ2-2; 7 nucleotides match TRBD2. The CDR3 contains 15 residues. Germline V gene lookup returns CDR1 WSHSY and CDR2 SAAADI. The trim removed 6 bases at V and 0 bases at J, leaving 4 bases unmatched. The CDR3 DNA reads as TGCGCCAGCAGAGGCGCGGGGGCGAACACCGGGGAGCTGTTTTTT. Protein product: CASRGAGANTGELFF.

This clone was counted a few times. The junction departs from the called germline gene at one end, perhaps through a read error. The chain joins TRBV5-3 to TRBJ1-2, with D unclear. TRBV5-3 is an ORF, with its function uncertain. The CDR3 has 13 residues. CDR3 DNA: TGTGCCAGCAGCTTGGTAACCGGCTATGGCTACACCTTC. It codes for CASSLVTGYGYTF.

The chain combines TRBV9 with TRBJ2-1; tentative D call: TRBD1 (6 bases). Germline V gene sequence: CDR1 SGDLS, CDR2 YYNGEE. This CDR3 comprises 15 residues. Trimming shortened V by 0 bases and J by 8 bases, and 15 bases separated the two germline ends. The CDR3 nucleotides are TGTGCCAGCAGCGTAGGAGAAGGGGGTTGGGATGAGCAGTTCTTC. This translates into CASSVGEGGWDEQFF.

The chain is built from TRBV9 and TRBJ2-7; D gene uncertain. CDR1 and CDR2 (germline): SGDLS, YYNGEE. Trimming removed 0 bases at V and 4 bases at J, with 11 bases between. CDR3 length equals 14 residues. The CDR3, as DNA: TGTGCCAGCAGCGTAGGTACCGGAGCGTACGAGCAGTACTTC. It specifies CASSVGTGAYEQYF.